This entry is about one T cell receptor (beta chain). This CDR3 has 14 residues. Germline-derived CDR1 and CDR2 are LGHNA and YNFKEQ. V lost 1 base, J lost 5 bases, and 10 bases lay in between. This sample is part of a study of blood T cell repertoires in COVID-19. Study-level information: The cDNA or gDNA used as material had been derived from T cells, B-cell-depleted T cells, or PBMCs.

The age range of participants was 18 to 89 years, with residence in fewer than 25 US areas. Participants' reported clinical history set cohort assignment. In Cohort 3, a recovered donor had either two negative PCRs, clearance, or symptom resolution. Repertoires were generated with immunoSEQ multiplex PCR, while TCRdb's copy carries only in-frame clones and drops some. The repertoire holds some 300,000 clones, roughly 91% seen once, with about 9.4% in the top ten. The sequencing sample was made of PBMCs or T cells enriched from blood (not recorded which). The rearrangement links TRBV4-2 to TRBJ2-3; unclear D gene. This receptor was obtained from a woman aged 30 to 39 who had recovered from COVID-19. In DNA, the CDR3 is TGTGCCAGCAGCCAAGCTATATCGGGAGATACGCAGTATTTT. It is translated as CASSQAISGDTQYF.